The text below deals with one T cell receptor (beta chain). The antigen it recognizes is unknown. No much larger clonotype is one base removed from it; base qualities were not supplied. This record comes from a study of T cell repertoires in cytomegalovirus infection (dated by TCRdb to the late 2010s). Some background on the complete study: Alongside well-studied HLA-B-restricted epitopes, the peptide stimulations were aimed at recently identified HLA-C-restricted CMV epitopes, whose presentation resists viral immunomodulation. Donor HLA type was relevant to the analysis, as public TCR beta signatures indicated carriage of CMV infection together with the matching HLA type. General conclusions and limits of the study: The ex vivo response was dominated by HLA-C-restricted CMV-specific TCR beta clonotypes, which also provided the single most frequent clonotype in two of eight donors. Carriers of CMV infection plus the relevant HLA type were discriminated by the cumulative frequency of public TCR beta family members in the study cohort and in an independent roughly 320-donor cohort.

The sample was run on an Illumina HiSeq 1500. The public sequencing data were trimmed at Q25 with fastp and processed into clonotypes with MiXCR by TCRdb, which kept only in-frame beta chains. Rows are unified per CDR3 protein, each entry keeping the most common DNA and genes. The sample table records approximately 1,000,000 distinct CDR3 sequences; around a third of these occur just once. Clones ranked in the top ten supply around 15% of the sample. The treatment or condition label corresponds to: in vitro stimulation with specific CMV peptide epitopes to enrich CMV-specific T cells. CDR1 and CDR2 (MDHEN, SYDVKM) derive from the germline V gene. Taken from cysteine to phenylalanine, the CDR3 has 13 residues. The sequence is cut down to CDR3 DNA, 39 bases in frame from base 1. The V and J ends are trimmed by 2 bases and 5 bases, leaving 9 bases between them.

The sequence links TRBV28 to TRBJ1-1, with the D gene uncertain. The source is a human donor in good health (CMV status not recorded). Some clones in this sample may be carry-over from other donors' samples. This material consisted of cultured CD8+ T cells from PBMCs, taken from culture after CMV antigen stimulation. The CDR3 protein is CASSLRSKTEAFF. The nucleotide sequence reads as follows: TGTGCCAGCAGTTTAAGGTCGAAGACTGAAGCTTTCTTT.